This TCR beta chain appears in the sequencing data of a study of Graves' ophthalmopathy and Graves' hyperthyroidism. Across the study: Peripheral blood sampling occurred at initial diagnosis, before any treatment.

This clonotype was observed once. CDR3 regions of TCR beta were amplified from RNA transcripts. The authors performed first-round RT-PCR with HTBI primers and then a second-round multiplex PCR. One entry per CDR3 protein, called by TCRdb with MiXCR from the multiplex PCR reads. The sample includes about half a million distinct CDR3 sequences, around an eighth seen only once; the top ten take 9.8%. The authors isolated PBMCs from 8 to 10 ml of fresh peripheral blood. Per the germline V gene, CDR1 is GTSNPN and CDR2 is SVGIG (reference sequence). CDR3 length equals 15 residues. With 3 bases removed from V and 2 bases from J, the gap between germline ends came to 17 bases.

The sequence was obtained from a woman younger than 45 with Graves' ophthalmopathy. The sample comprised blood. V usage is TRBV30 and J usage is TRBJ2-7; no firm D call. CDR3 nucleotide sequence: TGTGCCTGGAGCTCCCCGGGCAGGCCTCCCTACGAGCAGTACTTC. Protein: CAWSSPGRPPYEQYF.